The 8 T cell receptor beta chains listed next were all sequenced from one sample in a study of blood T cell repertoires in COVID-19. Sequencing was performed with immunoSEQ multiplex PCR; in TCRdb, only in-frame clones are kept and a portion is missing. The top ten clones hold 6% to 7% of a sample with 200,000 to 250,000 clones, around four fifths of them seen once. The sample consisted of peripheral blood. All receptors derive from a woman aged 55-70 years with active or convalescent COVID-19.

This clone has at least ten counts. This chain joins TRBV7-8 and TRBJ2-7, with D perhaps TRBD2 (5 bases). The CDR3 loop spans 14 amino acids. The ends were cut back, 2 bases at V and 2 bases at J, with 10 bases in the middle. Germline CDR1 is SGHVS and CDR2 is FQNEAQ. CDR3 in DNA: TGTGCCAGCAGCTTAAGAGGGTCCCCCTACGAGCAGTACTTC. This encodes CASSLRGSPYEQYF.

In this sample, this clone turned up once. V is TRBV28 and J is TRBJ1-2, with 12 positions matching TRBD1. The CDR3 has 18 amino acids. Germline CDR1 reads MDHEN; CDR2 reads SYDVKM. V was pared by 7 bases and J by 2 bases, with 14 bases of the junction left unmatched. The chain's CDR3 is CASNVAPGGTGGNYGYTF. The CDR3 DNA sequence: TGTGCCAGCAACGTAGCTCCTGGGGGGACAGGGGGCAACTATGGCTACACCTTC.

The genes are TRBV5-5 and TRBJ1-1; TRBD1 might be the D (5 bases). The CDR3 spans 15 residues. Germline V gives CDR1 SGHKS, CDR2 YYEKEE (reference sequence). The V end lost 5 bases, the J end lost 2 bases, and 16 bases lay between the germline ends. CDR3 sequence (DNA): TGTGCCAGCAGGTCACTTACAGGTAGTAACACTGAAGCTTTCTTT. Translation: CASRSLTGSNTEAFF.

This chain uses TRBV5-3 with TRBJ2-7; the match to TRBD2 covers 9 bases. TRBV5-3 is an ORF for which the function is uncertain. The CDR3 is made up of 18 amino acids. Trimming at V came to 2 bases and at J to 0 bases, leaving 12 bases not matched to a gene. Here the CDR3 DNA reads TGTGCCAGAAGCTTCAGGCTAGCGGGACTACCAAACTCCTACGAGCAGTACTTC. Amino acid sequence: CARSFRLAGLPNSYEQYF.

The chain is built from TRBV2 and TRBJ1-2; the match to TRBD1 covers 9 bases. Germline trimming cut 7 bases from V and 6 bases from J; bases unmatched to any gene: 6. Germline CDR1 and CDR2: SNHLY and FYNNEI. This CDR3 contains 13 residues. The CDR3 region is CASITDRGNGYTF. The CDR3 DNA reads as TGTGCCAGCATCACGGACAGGGGCAATGGCTACACCTTC.

This chain joins TRBV7-3 and TRBJ2-7; 7 bases fit TRBD2. CDR3 size: 15 residues. Germline-derived CDR1 and CDR2 are SGHTA and FQGTGA. V lost 5 bases to trimming and J lost 2 bases; unmatched junction nucleotides: 9. CDR3 region: CASSQSAGAPYEQYF. The CDR3 region has the DNA TGTGCCAGCAGCCAATCGGCGGGAGCCCCCTACGAGCAGTACTTC.

The chain links TRBV6-4 to TRBJ1-6, with a tentative D call TRBD1 (6 bases). CDR3 length: 16 residues. Trimming took 3 bases from V and 10 from J, leaving 19 bases between them. Looked up from germline, CDR1 is MRHNA and CDR2 is SNTAGT. The CDR3 is CASSESRGAFGSPLHF. CDR3 coding DNA: TGTGCCAGCAGTGAAAGTCGGGGGGCTTTCGGATCACCCCTCCACTTT.

CDR3: CASSRVPGMGSNYGYTF. CDR3 DNA sequence: TGTGCCAGTAGTCGAGTGCCAGGGATGGGATCAAACTATGGCTACACCTTC. The chain employs TRBV19 and TRBJ1-2, with D possibly TRBD1 on 5 matching bases. The CDR3 runs 17 residues. Germline CDR1 and CDR2: LNHDA and SQIVND (reference sequence). The V gene lost 5 bases and the J gene lost 2 bases, with 21 bases spanning the gap.